Presented here are 15 T cell receptor beta chains from one specimen sequenced in a study of blood T cell repertoires in COVID-19. Clones were sequenced by immunoSEQ multiplex PCR, and TCRdb holds only the in-frame ones, with some missing. Of 200,000 to 250,000 clones in the sample, just over 85% were seen once. The source material was PBMCs or T cells enriched from blood (not recorded which). Source of these receptors: a middle-aged woman with acute COVID-19.

The genes are TRBV27 and TRBJ1-5; TRBD1 matches 7 bases. Germline V lookup: CDR1 MNHEY, CDR2 SMNVEV (reference sequence). V lost 3 bases and J lost 6; bases outside the gene matches: 8. CDR3 size: 15 residues. For the CDR3, the DNA is TGTGCCAGCAGTTTTAGAAGAGGGGGCGTTCAGCCCCAGCATTTT. Translated, it gives CASSFRRGGVQPQHF.

The V gene is TRBV4-1, the J gene TRBJ2-1; 10 positions agree with TRBD2. Germline loops: CDR1 MGHRA, CDR2 YSYEKL. This CDR3 has 17 amino acids. V dropped 1 base and J dropped 7; count of bases not matched to a gene: 10. CDR3 protein: CASSQGLAGAKGNEQFF. The CDR3 coding sequence is TGCGCCAGCAGCCAAGGGCTAGCGGGGGCAAAAGGGAATGAGCAGTTCTTC.

This clone appeared once. Other DNA variants within this sample encode the same CDR3. The chain employs TRBV12-3 or TRBV12-4 and TRBJ1-3; no definite D call. V lost 2 bases and J 4 bases, leaving 3 bases between the germline ends. This CDR3 is built from 12 residues. The chain's CDR3 is CASSLSGNTIYF. The CDR3 nucleotides are TGTGCCAGCAGTTTATCAGGAAACACCATATATTTT.

The J gene is TRBJ2-1, the V gene TRBV2; tentatively, D is TRBD2 (6 bases). Germline lookup yields CDR1 SNHLY and CDR2 FYNNEI. The CDR3 runs to 14 residues. The V gene lost 8 bases and the J gene lost 9 bases, with 20 bases spanning the gap. CDR3: CASGDPGLLSEQFF. The CDR3 DNA follows: TGTGCCAGCGGGGATCCGGGACTCCTGAGTGAGCAGTTCTTC.

This clone was detected only once. The chain combines TRBV27 with TRBJ2-1; 8 bases line up with TRBD1. After removal of 5 bases from V and 4 bases from J, the junction contained 4 bases not matched to a gene. The CDR3 consists of 14 residues. CDR1 and CDR2 (germline): MNHEY, SMNVEV (reference sequence). CDR3 DNA: TGTGCCAGCAGTGGGGACAGGCGGTACAATGAGCAGTTCTTC. It translates to CASSGDRRYNEQFF.

This chain joins TRBV10-3 and TRBJ1-2; D gene ambiguous. V was clipped by 4 bases and J by 4 bases, with 7 bases between them. In germline, CDR1 is ENHRY, CDR2 SYGVKD. The CDR3 is 12 residues long. The CDR3 bases are TGTGCCATCAGTGCGCGACTCTATGGCTACACCTTC. This sequence encodes CAISARLYGYTF.

In this sample, this clone turned up once. V usage is TRBV6-1 and J usage is TRBJ2-1, with TRBD2 matching over 12 bases. The length of the CDR3 is 16 residues. Trimming at V came to 4 bases and at J to 7 bases, leaving 8 bases not matched to a gene. The V gene's germline CDR1 is MNHNS and CDR2 SASEGT. CDR3: CASSGPGLAGGNEQFF. The CDR3 DNA reads as TGTGCCAGCAGTGGCCCGGGACTAGCGGGTGGAAATGAGCAGTTCTTC.

The V call is TRBV3-1 (or the pseudogene TRBV3-2), the J call TRBJ2-2; tentatively, D is TRBD2 (6 bases). From germline, CDR1 is LGHDT and CDR2 YNNKEL (reference sequence). Trimming shortened V by 0 bases and J by 4 bases, and 18 bases separated the two germline ends. The CDR3 is made up of 18 amino acids. The CDR3: CASSQEGGPQAGTGELFF. The CDR3 DNA reads TGTGCCAGCAGCCAAGAAGGCGGACCCCAAGCGGGCACCGGGGAGCTGTTTTTT.

This clone was counted between two and nine times. This chain connects TRBV7-3 to TRBJ1-2, with D tentatively TRBD1 (5 bases). V was pared by 5 bases and J by 4 bases, with 17 bases between. CDR3 length: 15 residues. The V gene's germline CDR1 is SGHTA and CDR2 FQGTGA. The CDR3 protein is CASSPGQGGIYGYTF. The DNA for the CDR3 is TGTGCCAGCAGCCCAGGGCAGGGAGGGATCTATGGCTACACCTTC. Full variable domain (outside the CDR3, taken from reference TRBV7-3 and TRBJ1-2): GAGVSQTPSNKVTEKGKYVELRCDPISGHTALYWYRQSLGQGPEFLIYFQGTGAADDSGLPNDRFFAVRPEGSVSTLKIQRTERGDSAVYLCASSPGQGGIYGYTFGSGTRLTVV.

The chain carries TRBV2 and TRBJ2-7, with TRBD1 matching 10 bases. The trim removed 7 bases at V and 1 base at J, leaving 10 bases unmatched. This CDR3 has 16 residues. Germline V gene sequence: CDR1 SNHLY, CDR2 FYNNEI. The CDR3 coding sequence is TGTGCCAGCATCCTTAGGGGGACAGGGGCTTCCTACGAGCAGTACGTC. It translates to CASILRGTGASYEQYV.

The CDR3 coding sequence is TGTGCCAGTAGTATACTGGTGGAGGGCAATCAGCCCCAGCATTTT. Protein: CASSILVEGNQPQHF. The V and J genes are TRBV19 and TRBJ1-5; D unclear. Trimming removed 2 bases from V and 2 bases from J, with 10 bases in between. This CDR3 spans 15 amino acids. Germline loops: CDR1 LNHDA, CDR2 SQIVND (reference sequence).

A single count supports this clone. The CDR3 sequence is CASSEIRANTGELFF. The CDR3, as DNA: TGTGCCAGCAGTGAAATCCGAGCGAACACCGGGGAGCTGTTTTTT. V usage is TRBV6-1 and J usage is TRBJ2-2; D gene uncertain. This CDR3 has 15 amino acids. Per germline, CDR1 MNHNS and CDR2 SASEGT. V was pared by 2 bases and J by 0 bases, with 7 bases between.

The chain is built from TRBV7-9 and TRBJ1-1; tentatively, D is TRBD1 (6 bases). Germline assignment: CDR1 SEHNR and CDR2 FQNEAQ (reference sequence). The CDR3 runs 15 residues. V lost 5 bases and J 2 bases, leaving 15 bases between the germline ends. The chain's CDR3 is CASSPTGHLNTEAFF. CDR3 in DNA: TGTGCCAGCAGCCCTACAGGGCACTTAAACACTGAAGCTTTCTTT.

The J gene is TRBJ1-4, the V gene TRBV3-1 (or the pseudogene TRBV3-2); the match to TRBD1 covers 7 bases. Germline loops: CDR1 LGHDT, CDR2 YNNKEL (reference sequence). V trimming: 2 bases; J trimming: 8 bases; junction bases outside the gene matches: 5. The CDR3 contains 14 residues. The CDR3: CASSQPGTAEKLFF. As DNA, the CDR3 is TGTGCCAGCAGCCAACCCGGGACAGCCGAAAAACTGTTTTTT.

The chain recombines TRBV18 with TRBJ1-1; 9 bases align to TRBD1. This CDR3 comprises 17 residues. V lost 3 bases to trimming and J lost 0 bases; unmatched junction nucleotides: 8. The germline CDR1 and CDR2 sequences are KGHSH and LQKENI. CDR3 DNA sequence: TGTGCCAGCTCACCGACAGGGGGGACGTTCATGAACACTGAAGCTTTCTTT. Its translation: CASSPTGGTFMNTEAFF.